These T cell receptor beta chains were read from a single sample in a study of beta chain features in type 1 diabetes. Profiled with immunoSEQ multiplex PCR; TCRdb holds only in-frame clones, not every one. The sample lists under 450,000 clones; about 15% were seen once. Sequences were obtained from naive CD4+ T cells from blood. The receptors shown here come from a man younger than 40 in good health. Both conserved end residues are part of each CDR3. Each record gives: CDR3 length, D gene, clone size, V gene, J gene, CDR3 DNA, CDR3 protein. The D gene is left open where the match is weak. Size values are once, few and many counts, or a class for expanded clones, and some rows have none.

length: 16; D: TRBD2; size: .; V: TRBV4-2; J: TRBJ2-5; DNA: TGTGCCAGCAGCGAGACTAGCGGGGTGGCGTGGGAGACCCAGTACTTC; CDR3: CASSETSGVAWETQYF
length: 15; D: TRBD1; size: .; V: TRBV5-1; J: TRBJ1-2; DNA: TGCGCCAGCAGCTTGTACGGGGACAGGGTCAATGGCTACACCTTC; CDR3: CASSLYGDRVNGYTF
length: 14; D: .; size: few; V: TRBV7-8; J: TRBJ2-5; DNA: TGTGCCAGCAGCTTAGCCATGGGCCTGGAGACCCAGTACTTC; CDR3: CASSLAMGLETQYF
length: 13; D: .; size: .; V: TRBV30; J: TRBJ1-5; DNA: TGTGCCTGGAGTGGCGGAGTAGATCAGCCCCAGCATTTT; CDR3: CAWSGGVDQPQHF
length: 13; D: TRBD1; size: .; V: TRBV7-6; J: TRBJ2-7; DNA: TGTGCCAGCAGCTTACAGGGGGACTACGAGCAGTACTTC; CDR3: CASSLQGDYEQYF
length: 15; D: .; size: .; V: TRBV14; J: TRBJ2-7; DNA: TGTGCCAGCAGCCAAGAACGTTCATTCTGGGGAGAGCAGTACTTC; CDR3: CASSQERSFWGEQYF
length: 12; D: .; size: few; V: TRBV29-1; J: TRBJ2-5; DNA: TGCAGCGTTGAGGCAGGGGGGGAGACCCAGTACTTC; CDR3: CSVEAGGETQYF
length: 12; D: .; size: few; V: TRBV7-8; J: TRBJ2-1; DNA: TGTGCCAGCACGAAACCCTACAATGAGCAGTTCTTC; CDR3: CASTKPYNEQFF
length: 14; D: .; size: few; V: TRBV6-6; J: TRBJ2-7; DNA: TGTGCCAGCAGTTATGGGACTGGGAGAGGCGAGCAGTACTTC; CDR3: CASSYGTGRGEQYF
length: 14; D: .; size: once; V: TRBV7-3; J: TRBJ2-1; DNA: TGTGCCAGCAGCTTAACGGCTAGCGTCAATGAGCAGTTCTTC; CDR3: CASSLTASVNEQFF
length: 14; D: .; size: .; V: TRBV9; J: TRBJ2-3; DNA: TGTGCCAGCAGCGGAGGGGAACTCCTGGGTACGCAGTATTTT; CDR3: CASSGGELLGTQYF
length: 15; D: TRBD2; size: few; V: TRBV4-3; J: TRBJ2-5; DNA: TGCGCCAGCAGCTCCCAGCGGGGGGGCAAAGAGACCCAGTACTTC; CDR3: CASSSQRGGKETQYF
length: 15; D: .; size: .; V: TRBV7-2; J: TRBJ2-2; DNA: TGTGCCAGCAGCGCCCTGACAGGGAGGACCGGGGAGCTGTTTTTT; CDR3: CASSALTGRTGELFF
length: 14; D: TRBD1; size: .; V: TRBV27; J: TRBJ1-6; DNA: TGTGCCAGCACCTTCACAGGGGTAAATTCACCCCTCCACTTT; CDR3: CASTFTGVNSPLHF
length: 15; D: .; size: .; V: TRBV29-1; J: TRBJ2-3; DNA: TGCAGCGCCGTACGTGGGGGGGCGGGCACAGATACGCAGTATTTT; CDR3: CSAVRGGAGTDTQYF
length: 15; D: .; size: few; V: TRBV5-6; J: TRBJ2-1; DNA: TGTGCCAGCAGCTATAGCGGAAGCTCCTACAATGAGCAGTTCTTC; CDR3: CASSYSGSSYNEQFF
length: 13; D: .; size: few; V: TRBV10-3; J: TRBJ1-2; DNA: TGTGCCATCCAGGACGGAGCTAACTATGGCTACACCTTC; CDR3: CAIQDGANYGYTF
length: 14; D: TRBD1; size: few; V: TRBV7-9; J: TRBJ1-2; DNA: TGTGCCAGCAGCGACGGACAGGGGGCCTATGGCTACACCTTC; CDR3: CASSDGQGAYGYTF
length: 14; D: TRBD2; size: .; V: TRBV2; J: TRBJ2-1; DNA: TGTGCCAGCACACAGCGGGGGATGGCGGATGAGCAGTTCTTC; CDR3: CASTQRGMADEQFF
length: 13; D: .; size: .; V: TRBV11-2; J: TRBJ1-6; DNA: TGTGCCAGCAGACTAGTGGGAGGGGCGACCCTCCACTTT; CDR3: CASRLVGGATLHF
length: 17; D: TRBD2; size: .; V: TRBV18; J: TRBJ2-4; DNA: TGTGCCAGCTCACGACGCAAGGCGGGGGGTCAAAAAAACATTCAGTACTTC; CDR3: CASSRRKAGGQKNIQYF
length: 15; D: TRBD1; size: .; V: TRBV11-2; J: TRBJ2-4; DNA: TGTGCCAGCAGAACGGTCCGGGACAGGGGCCACATTCAGTACTTC; CDR3: CASRTVRDRGHIQYF
length: 11; D: .; size: few; V: TRBV2; J: TRBJ1-1; DNA: TGTGCCAGCATAGAGAACACTGAAGCTTTCTTT; CDR3: CASIENTEAFF
length: 14; D: .; size: .; V: TRBV5-1; J: TRBJ1-2; DNA: TGCGCCAGCAGCATTGGGGGAGTTAACTATGGCTACACCTTC; CDR3: CASSIGGVNYGYTF
length: 13; D: TRBD1; size: .; V: TRBV5-1; J: TRBJ2-5; DNA: TGCGCCAGCAGCGAGGACAGGCAAGAGACCCAGTACTTC; CDR3: CASSEDRQETQYF
length: 11; D: .; size: .; V: TRBV7-9; J: TRBJ1-2; DNA: TGTGCCAGCAGCCGGAACTATGGCTACACCTTC; CDR3: CASSRNYGYTF
length: 13; D: .; size: many; V: TRBV30; J: TRBJ1-1; DNA: TGTGCCTGGAGTGTAAACCTGAACACTGAAGCTTTCTTT; CDR3: CAWSVNLNTEAFF
length: 14; D: .; size: few; V: TRBV9; J: TRBJ2-3; DNA: TGTGCCAGCAGCGTAGTAGCCATCACAGATACGCAGTATTTT; CDR3: CASSVVAITDTQYF
length: 16; D: TRBD2; size: .; V: TRBV4-2; J: TRBJ2-3; DNA: TGTGCCAGCAGCCAAGATCGGGACGGGAGGGTGGATACGCAGTATTTT; CDR3: CASSQDRDGRVDTQYF
length: 14; D: TRBD2; size: few; V: TRBV6-5; J: TRBJ2-3; DNA: TGTGCCAGCAGTTACCGCGGGAGAGCAGATACGCAGTATTTT; CDR3: CASSYRGRADTQYF
length: 17; D: TRBD2; size: .; V: TRBV2; J: TRBJ2-1; DNA: TGTGCCAGCAGAACGTCTCGTTTGGCGGGAGTTAACAATGAGCAGTTCTTC; CDR3: CASRTSRLAGVNNEQFF
length: 18; D: TRBD2; size: few; V: TRBV6-1; J: TRBJ2-3; DNA: TGTGCCAGCAGTGGTCCCGGGACTAGCTTTCAACCCACAGATACGCAGTATTTT; CDR3: CASSGPGTSFQPTDTQYF
length: 13; D: .; size: few; V: TRBV7-2; J: TRBJ2-1; DNA: TGTGCCAGCAGCTTGGACCTATGGGATGAGCAGTTCTTC; CDR3: CASSLDLWDEQFF
length: 14; D: TRBD2; size: few; V: TRBV5-4; J: TRBJ2-5; DNA: TGTGCCAGCAGACCCGGGACTAGCGGGGAGACCCAGTACTTC; CDR3: CASRPGTSGETQYF
length: 17; D: .; size: once; V: TRBV9; J: TRBJ2-6; DNA: TGTGCCAGCAGCGCTGAGACAGGTAGCTCTGGGGCCAACGTCCTGACTTTC; CDR3: CASSAETGSSGANVLTF
length: 15; D: .; size: .; V: TRBV4-1; J: TRBJ2-7; DNA: TGCGCCAGCAGCCAAGGCGGTGGCCTCTCCTACGAGCAGTACTTC; CDR3: CASSQGGGLSYEQYF
length: 15; D: TRBD1; size: few; V: TRBV9; J: TRBJ1-5; DNA: TGTGCCAGCAGCTCGACCGGGACAGGGACATCTCCCCAGCATTTT; CDR3: CASSSTGTGTSPQHF
length: 15; D: .; size: .; V: TRBV19; J: TRBJ1-3; DNA: TGTGCCAGTAGTATAGCCAGGGGTACTGGAAACACCATATATTTT; CDR3: CASSIARGTGNTIYF
length: 15; D: TRBD2; size: .; V: TRBV29-1; J: TRBJ2-1; DNA: TGCAGCGTTCGATTTATAGCGGGGACAAACAATGAGCAGTTCTTC; CDR3: CSVRFIAGTNNEQFF
length: 15; D: .; size: .; V: TRBV15; J: TRBJ2-5; DNA: TGTGCCACCAGCAGAGATCTGGCAGGGACAGAGACCCAGTACTTC; CDR3: CATSRDLAGTETQYF
length: 16; D: .; size: .; V: TRBV7-2; J: TRBJ2-7; DNA: TGTGCCAGCAGCTTAGTTAGGCGTCCCCTCGGCCACGAGCAGTACTTC; CDR3: CASSLVRRPLGHEQYF
length: 15; D: TRBD1; size: .; V: TRBV9; J: TRBJ2-5; DNA: TGTGCCAGCAGCGCAGGGGGCGCGTCCAAAGAGACCCAGTACTTC; CDR3: CASSAGGASKETQYF
length: 12; D: .; size: .; V: TRBV25-1; J: TRBJ2-1; DNA: TGTGCCAGCAGTAACGGGTACAATGAGCAGTTCTTC; CDR3: CASSNGYNEQFF
length: 16; D: TRBD2; size: few; V: TRBV27; J: TRBJ2-5; DNA: TGTGCCAGCAGGGGGGGTTTCGGGCTAGCGGGAGAGACCCAGTACTTC; CDR3: CASRGGFGLAGETQYF
length: 15; D: .; size: .; V: TRBV27; J: TRBJ2-6; DNA: TGTGCCAGCAGTCAGATACACTCTGGGGCCAACGTCCTGACTTTC; CDR3: CASSQIHSGANVLTF
length: 13; D: .; size: .; V: TRBV7-9; J: TRBJ1-4; DNA: TGTGCCAGCAGCTTGGAGGTTAATGAAAAACTGTTTTTT; CDR3: CASSLEVNEKLFF
length: 11; D: .; size: .; V: TRBV20-1; J: TRBJ2-5; DNA: TGCAGTGCCGCAAGCCAAGAGACCCAGTACTTC; CDR3: CSAASQETQYF